Listed below are T cell receptor beta chains from one sample, sequenced in a study of T cells after yellow fever vaccination. From the 5' RACE reads, TCRdb called clonotypes with MiXCR, one entry per CDR3 protein. The repertoire holds more than 350,000 distinct CDR3 sequences, with 11% as singletons. Sequenced material: PBMCs, taken on the day of the first yellow fever vaccination. Receptor source: a man aged 18-30 years who received the YFV17D yellow fever vaccine. Both conserved end residues are part of each CDR3. The order of the fields is clone size, D gene, V gene, J gene, CDR3 length, CDR3 DNA, CDR3 protein. D genes are given only for firm matches. Size is omitted from some rows. Given values are once, few, many or a class for expanded clones.

>few|.|TRBV4-1|TRBJ1-5|16
TGCGCCAGCAGCCAAGCATGGGGCCGGAGCAATCAGCCCCAGCATTTT
CASSQAWGRSNQPQHF
>few|.|TRBV20-1|TRBJ1-5|16
TGCAGTGCTAGAGTTAACACAGGAGGTATTAATCAGCCCCAGCATTTT
CSARVNTGGINQPQHF
>.|TRBD1|TRBV6-1|TRBJ1-4|17
TGTGCCAGCAGCCAGGACAGGGTCAGGGCAACTAATGAAAAACTGTTTTTT
CASSQDRVRATNEKLFF
>few|.|TRBV7-2|TRBJ1-1|15
TGTGCCAGCAGCTTAGTGGGACCCCAGAACACTGAAGCTTTCTTT
CASSLVGPQNTEAFF
>few|.|TRBV7-2|TRBJ2-5|14
TGTGCCAGCCCTGGGCAGGGGCTACAAGAGACCCAGTACTTC
CASPGQGLQETQYF
>.|.|TRBV28|TRBJ1-1|12
TGTGCCAGCAGTTTCAGGAGCACTGAAGCTTTCTTT
CASSFRSTEAFF
>few|TRBD1|TRBV12-5|TRBJ2-2|21
TGTGCTAGTGGTTTGGTACTGAGTCGGACAGGGGGCGCCGGGGGCACCGGGGAGCTGTTTTTT
CASGLVLSRTGGAGGTGELFF
>many|TRBD1|TRBV7-2|TRBJ1-2|14
TGTGCCAGCAGCTTAAGGGACAGAAACTATGGCTACACCTTC
CASSLRDRNYGYTF
>few|.|TRBV24-1|TRBJ2-5|13
TGTGCCACCAGTTCCCGGGACGGGGGGACCCAGTACTTC
CATSSRDGGTQYF
>.|TRBD2|TRBV29-1|TRBJ2-1|13
TGCAGCGCCGGCGGGGGGGACTACAATGAGCAGTTCTTC
CSAGGGDYNEQFF
>.|TRBD1|TRBV5-1|TRBJ2-1|16
TGCGCCAGCAGCACCACCGGGACAGGGGACCTCCATGAGCAGTTCTTC
CASSTTGTGDLHEQFF
>few|TRBD1|TRBV3-1|TRBJ2-1|15
TGTGCCAGCAGTAAGACAGGGGGCCGGAGGAATGAGCAGTTCTTC
CASSKTGGRRNEQFF
>.|TRBD1|TRBV20-1|TRBJ1-2|14
TGCAGTGCTCCCTGGACAGGGGGCAACTATGGCTACACCTTC
CSAPWTGGNYGYTF
>few|TRBD1|TRBV24-1|TRBJ2-3|16
TGTGCCACCAGTGATTTTGGGACAGGGGGATCAGATACGCAGTATTTT
CATSDFGTGGSDTQYF
>.|.|TRBV20-1|TRBJ2-2|13
TGCAGTGCTAGAGGGGCGGTCACCGGGGAGCTGTTTTTT
CSARGAVTGELFF
>few|TRBD2|TRBV4-1|TRBJ2-3|17
TGCGCCAGCAGCCGAACACCCCTAGCGGGGAACACAGATACGCAGTATTTT
CASSRTPLAGNTDTQYF
>few|TRBD2|TRBV20-1|TRBJ2-7|14
TGCAGTGCTAGGGGACTAGCAGACCCCTACGAGCAGTACTTC
CSARGLADPYEQYF
>.|TRBD2|TRBV12-3/TRBV12-4|TRBJ2-7|14
TGTGCCAGCAGTAATAGCGGGGGGGGCTACGAGCAGTACTTC
CASSNSGGGYEQYF
>few|.|TRBV5-1|TRBJ2-3|13
TGCGCCAGCAGCTCTGTGGGGCTAGATACGCAGTATTTT
CASSSVGLDTQYF
>.|TRBD1|TRBV6-1|TRBJ2-5|16
TGTGCCAGCAGGGGACAGGGGGTTCTTCGCCAAGAGACCCAGTACTTC
CASRGQGVLRQETQYF
>many|.|TRBV5-1|TRBJ1-2|15
TGCGCCAGCAGCAGAAACAGGGAATCTAACTATGGCTACACCTTC
CASSRNRESNYGYTF
>few|.|TRBV7-8|TRBJ2-5|15
TGTGCCAGCAGCTTAGCCAGCTCTGGGGGGAAGACCCAGTACTTC
CASSLASSGGKTQYF
>.|TRBD1|TRBV27|TRBJ1-1|14
TGTGCCAGCAGTTACGGGACAGGGAGGACTGAAGCTTTCTTT
CASSYGTGRTEAFF
>few|TRBD2|TRBV12-3/TRBV12-4|TRBJ2-2|14
TGTGCCAGCAGTCCGGGACTATACACCGGGGAGCTGTTTTTT
CASSPGLYTGELFF
>.|TRBD2|TRBV7-2|TRBJ2-4|13
TGTGCCAGCAGCTTAGACGTAGCGGGGGTTCAGTACTTC
CASSLDVAGVQYF
>few|.|TRBV12-3/TRBV12-4|TRBJ2-5|13
TGTGCCAGCACCCCCTCCACGGGGGAGACCCAGTACTTC
CASTPSTGETQYF
>.|.|TRBV4-3|TRBJ2-7|16
TGCGCCAGCAGCCTGAGTTTTGGCGGAGACTCCTACGAGCAGTACTTC
CASSLSFGGDSYEQYF
>many|TRBD2|TRBV10-2|TRBJ2-1|15
TGCGCCAGCAGTGATAGCGGGGGGGCCCACAATGAGCAGTTCTTC
CASSDSGGAHNEQFF
>few|TRBD2|TRBV19|TRBJ2-1|13
TGTGCCAGTACTAGCGGGGGGGCCGATGAGCAGTTCTTC
CASTSGGADEQFF
>many|.|TRBV7-2|TRBJ2-1|13
TGTGCCAGCAGCAGCCTAGGGGCGCGGGGGCTTTTCTTC
CASSSLGARGLFF
>few|.|TRBV9|TRBJ2-2|13
TGTGCCAGCAGCGTAGGAGCTCCCGGGGAGCTGTTTTTT
CASSVGAPGELFF
>.|.|TRBV2|TRBJ2-5|15
TGTGCCAGCAGTCTATCTAGTGCGCGGTGGGAGACCCAGTACTTC
CASSLSSARWETQYF
>.|.|TRBV7-8|TRBJ2-2|15
TGTGCCAGCAGCTCCGGGCTCCCCAAGGCCGGGGAGCTGTTTTTT
CASSSGLPKAGELFF
>few|.|TRBV4-2|TRBJ1-1|14
TGTGCCAGCAGCCAAGATCGGGCGGGCACTGAAGCTTTCTTT
CASSQDRAGTEAFF
>.|.|TRBV4-1|TRBJ1-5|13
TGCGCCAGCAGCCAAGAGGGACATAGGCCCCAGCATTTT
CASSQEGHRPQHF
>.|.|TRBV12-3/TRBV12-4|TRBJ2-1|15
TGTGCCAGCAGTTTCCAGTTGTTCTCCTACAATGAGCAGTTCTTC
CASSFQLFSYNEQFF
>.|.|TRBV3-1|TRBJ2-1|16
TGTGCCAGCAGCCAAGAAGGCACAGGCCCCTACAATGAGCAGTTCTTC
CASSQEGTGPYNEQFF
>.|.|TRBV20-1|TRBJ1-5|15
TGCAGTGCTAGAGAAGGGGTAGGGAGCAATCAGCCCCAGCATTTT
CSAREGVGSNQPQHF
>few|TRBD2|TRBV6-2/TRBV6-3|TRBJ2-5|16
TGTGCCAGCAGTCTTAACCGACTAGCATTTAAAGAGACCCAGTACTTC
CASSLNRLAFKETQYF
>few|.|TRBV27|TRBJ2-7|13
TGTGCCAGCAGTTCGGGCATGGCCTACGAGCAGTACTTC
CASSSGMAYEQYF
>few|TRBD1|TRBV5-1|TRBJ2-3|14
TGCGCCAGCACCATGCGACAGGGTGCAGATACGCAGTATTTT
CASTMRQGADTQYF
>few|TRBD1|TRBV29-1|TRBJ2-4|13
TGCAGCGTTGATCCTGGACAGGGCTACATTCAGTACTTC
CSVDPGQGYIQYF
>few|.|TRBV6-1|TRBJ2-2|14
TGTGCCAGCATTCATCAAACGAACACCGGGGAGCTGTTTTTT
CASIHQTNTGELFF
>few|TRBD1|TRBV14|TRBJ1-1|14
TGTGCCAGCAGCCTCAACAGGGGGGGCACTGAAGCTTTCTTT
CASSLNRGGTEAFF
>.|TRBD1|TRBV28|TRBJ1-1|13
TGTGCCAGCAGTTCACAGGGGCCTCATGAAGCTTTCTTT
CASSSQGPHEAFF
>few|TRBD1|TRBV20-1|TRBJ1-1|14
TGCAGTGCGACAGGACAGGGGGCGAGGACTGAAGCTTTCTTT
CSATGQGARTEAFF
>.|.|TRBV2|TRBJ1-1|17
TGTGCCAGCAGTGAAGCGGAATTGCGTTGGGGGACGCGTGAAGCTTTCTTT
CASSEAELRWGTREAFF
>many|.|TRBV11-2|TRBJ2-1|15
TGTGCCAGCAGCACTTCGGGGGGCGGCTACAATGAGCAGTTCTTC
CASSTSGGGYNEQFF
>few|TRBD1|TRBV5-4|TRBJ1-6|14
TGTGCCAGCAGCTTTGACAGGGGGAATTCACCCCTCCACTTT
CASSFDRGNSPLHF
>.|.|TRBV11-2|TRBJ1-1|12
TGTGCCAGCAGCCCCCGTTGGGATGAAGCTTTCTTT
CASSPRWDEAFF
>.|.|TRBV6-5|TRBJ1-1|14
TGTGCCAGCAGTTATTCGGGGGTGGTAACTGAAGCTTTCTTT
CASSYSGVVTEAFF
>many|.|TRBV12-3/TRBV12-4|TRBJ2-7|14
TGTGCCAGCAGTTTTTGGGGACCTCTTGACGAGCAGTACTTC
CASSFWGPLDEQYF
>.|.|TRBV5-8|TRBJ2-7|13
TGTGCCAGCAGCTTAGGGGGTGGTAACGAGCAGTACTTC
CASSLGGGNEQYF
>few|.|TRBV7-9|TRBJ1-5|12
TGTGCCAGCAGCAACCACGTCCAGCCCCAGCATTTT
CASSNHVQPQHF
>many|.|TRBV10-3|TRBJ2-3|14
TGTGCCATCAGAGAGATACAGGGATCAGATACGCAGTATTTT
CAIREIQGSDTQYF
>many|.|TRBV15|TRBJ2-3|12
TGTGCCACCAGCAGAGACACAGATACGCAGTATTTT
CATSRDTDTQYF
>few|.|TRBV11-2|TRBJ2-5|13
TGTGCCAGCAGCTTAGATCAGGCGGGACCGGGGTACTTC
CASSLDQAGPGYF